Shown below are 17 T cell receptor beta chains from a single sample sequenced in a study of shared clonotypes between healthy human individuals. Clones were read by immunoSEQ multiplex PCR, and TCRdb kept only the in-frame ones, dropping some. In the table there are over a million clones, over 95% of which are singletons. Sequenced sample: naive CD4+ T cells sorted from blood. This sample's subset: CD45RA+ positively selected. The origin of the receptors is a young man in good health.

The V gene is TRBV27, the J gene TRBJ2-7; D is undetermined. Trimming cost V 3 bases and J 6 bases, with 18 bases left between them. CDR1 and CDR2 from the germline V gene are MNHEY and SMNVEV (reference sequence). The CDR3 spans 15 residues. The CDR3, as DNA: TGTGCCAGCAGTTTTTACAGCTATTTGGGTAGCGAGCAGTACTTC. It translates to CASSFYSYLGSEQYF.

The chain uses TRBV19 and TRBJ2-2; TRBD2 might be the D (5 bases). V lost 9 bases and J 4 bases, leaving 15 bases between the germline ends. Per the germline V gene, CDR1 is LNHDA and CDR2 is SQIVND (reference sequence). The CDR3 extends over 14 amino acids. In nucleotides, the CDR3 is TGTGCCAGCGGCCGAGGGCCGGGCACCGGGGAGCTGTTTTTT. This gives the protein CASGRGPGTGELFF.

The chain recombines TRBV9 with TRBJ2-4, with D perhaps matching TRBD2 (5 bases). Per the germline V gene, CDR1 is SGDLS and CDR2 is YYNGEE. There are 16 residues in the CDR3. V lost 2 bases, J lost 7 bases, and 19 bases lay in between. CDR3 loop: CASSVGSDRRGNIQYF. The CDR3 DNA reads TGTGCCAGCAGCGTTGGGTCAGACCGTCGAGGGAACATTCAGTACTTC.

J is TRBJ2-1 and V is TRBV28, with TRBD2 identical over 13 bases. After removal of 5 bases from V and 7 bases from J, the junction contained 2 bases not matched to a gene. The CDR3 is 14 residues long. Germline values: CDR1 MDHEN, CDR2 SYDVKM. In DNA, the CDR3 is TGTGCCAGCAGTGGACTAGCGGGAGTAAATGAGCAGTTCTTC. This sequence encodes CASSGLAGVNEQFF. Filled out from reference TRBV28 and TRBJ2-1, the complete variable domain reads DVKVTQSSRYLVKRTGEKVFLECVQDMDHENMFWYRQDPGLGLRLIYFSYDVKMKEKGDIPEGYSVSREKKERFSLILESASTNQTSMYLCASSGLAGVNEQFFGPGTRLTVL.

V is TRBV7-8 and J is TRBJ2-2, with D tentatively TRBD2 (6 bases). Germline values: CDR1 SGHVS, CDR2 FQNEAQ. The V and J ends lost 8 bases and 5 bases respectively, with 18 bases between them. The CDR3 has 15 amino acids. This chain's CDR3 is CASGLGREGTGELFF. CDR3 nucleotide sequence: TGTGCCAGCGGTCTCGGGCGGGAAGGAACCGGGGAGCTGTTTTTT.

The genes are TRBV21-1 and TRBJ2-4; TRBD2, the table's D call, was not compared with the DNA. TRBV21-1 is a documented pseudogene. The CDR3 loop spans 17 amino acids. Written as DNA, the CDR3 is TGTGCCAGCAGTCACGGTACTAGCGGAGTTCCCAAAAACATTCAGTACTTC. This sequence encodes CASSHGTSGVPKNIQYF.

This chain connects TRBV9 to TRBJ2-1; perhaps D is TRBD1 or TRBD2 (6 bases each). Trimming removed 6 bases from V and 10 bases from J, with 26 bases in between. Germline V gene sequence: CDR1 SGDLS, CDR2 YYNGEE. This CDR3 is built from 16 residues. CDR3 bases: TGTGCCAGCAACCCGGAGGGGGGTGCCCGGATTTGGGAGCAGTTCTTC. Its translation: CASNPEGGARIWEQFF.

V usage is TRBV5-1 and J usage is TRBJ2-7, with D maybe TRBD1 (6 bases). Germline CDR1 reads SGHRS; CDR2 reads YFSETQ. The germline V and J ends were trimmed by 5 bases and 0 bases, with 12 bases remaining between them. The CDR3 loop spans 14 amino acids. CDR3 sequence: CASRPDRASYEQYF. The CDR3 bases are TGCGCCAGCAGACCGGACAGAGCCTCCTACGAGCAGTACTTC. Based on the CDR3 plus reference TRBV5-1 and TRBJ2-7, the full variable domain is KAGVTQTPRYLIKTRGQQVTLSCSPISGHRSVSWYQQTPGQGLQFLFEYFSETQRNKGNFPGRFSGRQFSNSRSEMNVSTLELGDSALYLCASRPDRASYEQYFGPGTRLTVT.

A single count supports this clone. V gene TRBV4-1 combines with J gene TRBJ2-3; no definite D call. Trimming removed 6 bases at V and 0 bases at J, with 13 bases between. This CDR3 is built from 15 residues. CDR1 MGHRA and CDR2 YSYEKL come from the germline V gene. Here the CDR3 reads CASRFTATSTDTQYF. In DNA, the CDR3 is TGCGCCAGCAGGTTTACAGCTACTAGCACAGATACGCAGTATTTT.

V and J are TRBV10-3 and TRBJ1-1; TRBD1 aligns across 9 bases. The CDR3 has 12 amino acids. Looked up from germline, CDR1 is ENHRY and CDR2 is SYGVKD. The ends lost 5 bases at V and 10 bases at J; junction bases unmatched: 5. The DNA of the CDR3 is TGTGCCATCAGTCAGGACAGGGGAGTAGCTTTCTTT. Protein product: CAISQDRGVAFF.

This clone was recorded once. The V gene is TRBV2, the J gene TRBJ2-7; 7 bases match TRBD2. V shed 4 bases, J shed 5 bases, and the junction held 8 bases outside the gene matches. CDR1 and CDR2 from the germline V gene are SNHLY and FYNNEI. This CDR3 region has 14 residues. CDR3: CASSVRGSIDEQYF. The CDR3 DNA follows: TGTGCCAGCAGTGTTCGCGGGAGCATCGACGAGCAGTACTTC.

The chain carries TRBV18 and TRBJ1-1, with a tentative D call TRBD1 (6 bases). Per the germline V gene, CDR1 is KGHSH and CDR2 is LQKENI. V lost 0 bases, J lost 3 bases, and 8 bases lay in between. The CDR3 totals 14 residues. The CDR3 region is CASSPPAGDTEAFF. The CDR3 DNA reads TGTGCCAGCTCACCACCGGCAGGGGACACTGAAGCTTTCTTT.

This clone was detected a few times. The identical CDR3 is also encoded by other nucleotide sequences in the sample. The V and J genes are TRBV2 and TRBJ2-7; D ambiguous. The germline V and J ends were trimmed by 4 bases and 1 base, with 2 bases remaining between them. This CDR3 is built from 11 residues. In germline, CDR1 is SNHLY, CDR2 FYNNEI. The CDR3 reads CASSASYEQYF. As DNA, the CDR3 is TGTGCCAGCAGTGCATCCTACGAGCAGTACTTC.

As for this clone: Different DNA sequences within this sample yield the same CDR3. This chain uses TRBV18 with TRBJ2-1; D uncertain. With 0 bases removed from V and 3 bases from J, the gap between germline ends came to 6 bases. This CDR3 has 14 amino acids. Per germline, CDR1 KGHSH and CDR2 LQKENI. The CDR3 loop reads CASSPPGSYNEQFF. For the CDR3, the DNA is TGTGCCAGCTCACCACCGGGCAGCTACAATGAGCAGTTCTTC.

CDR3: CASRTARAEQFF. The DNA of the CDR3 is TGTGCCAGCAGAACCGCTCGCGCTGAGCAGTTCTTC. V and J are TRBV6-6 and TRBJ2-1, with no clear D. This CDR3 region has 12 residues. Germline CDR1 MNHNY, CDR2 SVGAGI (reference sequence). The V end was cut by 6 bases, the J end by 9 bases, with 12 bases between.

The gene calls are TRBV7-9 and TRBJ2-5; 7 nucleotides agree with TRBD1. CDR3 length: 16 residues. The trim removed 3 bases at V and 7 bases at J, leaving 14 bases unmatched. The germline gives CDR1 SEHNR, CDR2 FQNEAQ (reference sequence). The CDR3 nucleotides are TGTGCCAGCAGCTTGCGAATGACAGGGTTACTGGGGACCCAGTACTTC. Encoded protein: CASSLRMTGLLGTQYF. The entire variable domain, with the rest obtained from reference TRBV7-9 and TRBJ2-5, is as follows: DTGVSQNPRHKITKRGQNVTFRCDPISEHNRLYWYRQTLGQGPEFLTYFQNEAQLEKSRLLSDRFSAERPKGSFSTLEIQRTEQGDSAMYLCASSLRMTGLLGTQYFGPGTRLLVL.

The chain uses TRBV5-4 and TRBJ1-3; D gene uncertain. V shed 0 bases and J shed 0 bases, with 7 bases lying between them. This CDR3 has 15 residues. Germline V gene lookup returns CDR1 SGHNT and CDR2 YYREEE (reference sequence). DNA for the CDR3: TGTGCCAGCAGCTTGGTAGGCCCCTCTGGAAACACCATATATTTT. Protein sequence: CASSLVGPSGNTIYF. Using reference TRBV5-4 and TRBJ1-3 for the parts outside the CDR3, the full variable domain is ETGVTQSPTHLIKTRGQQVTLRCSSQSGHNTVSWYQQALGQGPQFIFQYYREEENGRGNFPPRFSGLQFPNYSSELNVNALELDDSALYLCASSLVGPSGNTIYFGEGSWLTVV.